These T cell receptor beta chains were read from a single sample in a study of cytomegalovirus exposure and HLA in healthy donors. Sequenced by immunoSEQ multiplex PCR; TCRdb stores in-frame clones only, minus some. The data contain 170,000 or so clones, roughly four fifths of them singletons. Sample: PBMCs. These receptors originate from a woman aged 18-29 years in good health and CMV-seropositive. Both conserved end residues are part of each CDR3. A D gene is named only where the DNA matches it firmly. Expanded clones get a size class; other rows say once, few or many, or leave the size out.

v_call,clone_size,j_call,d_call,cdr3_nt,cdr3_aa
TRBV9,.,TRBJ1-6,.,TGTGCCAGCAGCGTAGGAGGTTCACCCCTCCACTTT,CASSVGGSPLHF
TRBV7-8,few,TRBJ2-2,.,TGTGCCAGCAGCTTACCCCTGAGGTATTCGACCACCGGGGAGCTGTTTTTT,CASSLPLRYSTTGELFF
TRBV7-9,.,TRBJ1-1,.,TGTGCCAGCAGCGACTCGGAGCTGAACACTGAAGCTTTCTTT,CASSDSELNTEAFF
TRBV2,.,TRBJ2-2,.,TGTGCCAGCAGTGAAGGTCCCCCGGCGGACACCGGGGAGCTGTTTTTT,CASSEGPPADTGELFF
TRBV7-2,.,TRBJ1-1,.,TGTGCCAGCAGCTTAGGGGGTGGCAGGGCGGGGACTGAAGCTTTCTTT,CASSLGGGRAGTEAFF
TRBV9,.,TRBJ1-2,TRBD1,TGTGCCAGCACCCAGGGACAGGGTAGCTATGGCTACACCTTC,CASTQGQGSYGYTF
TRBV5-4,few,TRBJ2-7,TRBD2,TGTGCCAGCAGCTTGTCTACTAGCGGGGAGGGGCAGTACTTC,CASSLSTSGEGQYF
TRBV15,.,TRBJ1-1,.,TGTGCCACCAGCAGAGATACAGGAGCTTTCTTT,CATSRDTGAFF
TRBV7-2,once,TRBJ2-3,TRBD2,TGTGCCAGCAGCTTAGCTCGAGCGGGGGGGCCGCCAGATACGCAGTATTTT,CASSLARAGGPPDTQYF
TRBV29-1,.,TRBJ2-3,TRBD1,TGCAGCGCTGGTCGACAGGGGTCCACAGATACGCAGTATTTT,CSAGRQGSTDTQYF
TRBV4-2,.,TRBJ2-5,TRBD1,TGTGCCAGCAGCCCCGCGCGGGGACAGGGGGCATTAGAGACCCAGTACTTC,CASSPARGQGALETQYF
TRBV29-1,once,TRBJ1-2,TRBD1,TGCAGCGTTGATCGGGACAGCTATGGCTACACCTTC,CSVDRDSYGYTF
TRBV19,.,TRBJ1-4,TRBD1,TGTGCCAGTAGGGGTAGACAGGGCCAACTGTTTTTT,CASRGRQGQLFF
TRBV6-6,.,TRBJ1-2,.,TGTGCCAGCAGTCCCGGGTGGGGGGCTAACTATGGCTACACCTTC,CASSPGWGANYGYTF
TRBV9,.,TRBJ2-3,.,TGTGCCAGCAGCGTAGGAGGGGGGGGAAGTACGCAGTATTTT,CASSVGGGGSTQYF
TRBV12-5,.,TRBJ2-1,TRBD2,TGTGCTAGTGCCCGACGAGATTGGCGGGGGAGCTCCTACAATGAGCAGTTCTTC,CASARRDWRGSSYNEQFF
TRBV10-3,few,TRBJ1-2,.,TGTGCCATCAGTTCGGACTCACCACTGGACTATGGCTACACCTTC,CAISSDSPLDYGYTF
TRBV5-1,.,TRBJ2-3,.,TGCGCCAGCAGCTTGGAGGTTGGCGGAGATACGCAGTATTTT,CASSLEVGGDTQYF
TRBV19,once,TRBJ1-1,TRBD1,TGTGCCAGTAGTTCCGCAGGGACAGGGGGGGACACTGAAGCTTTCTTT,CASSSAGTGGDTEAFF
TRBV28,few,TRBJ2-3,.,TGTGCCAGCAGTACCACATCACAGGGAGATACGCAGTATTTT,CASSTTSQGDTQYF
TRBV7-9,.,TRBJ2-7,TRBD1,TGTGCCAGCAGCTTAGGACAGGGGGCTGATATCCACGAGCAGTACTTC,CASSLGQGADIHEQYF
TRBV5-1,.,TRBJ1-3,.,TGCGCCAGCAGCGCAGGTACTGGAAACACCATATATTTT,CASSAGTGNTIYF
TRBV4-2,.,TRBJ1-1,.,TGTGCCAGCAGCCAAGATGGAAGGGGTAAGCGCGCTGAAGCTTTCTTT,CASSQDGRGKRAEAFF
TRBV5-4,.,TRBJ2-6,.,TGTGCCAGCAGCTTGTTAACAGGAAATGCTGGGGCCAACGTCCTGACTTTC,CASSLLTGNAGANVLTF
TRBV29-1,.,TRBJ2-1,TRBD2,TGCAGCGTTTCCCCAGGCGGGAGCTCCTACAATGAGCAGTTCTTC,CSVSPGGSSYNEQFF
TRBV19,.,TRBJ2-7,.,TGTGCCAGTAGTATTTGGCAGGTGGGCGAGCAGTACTTC,CASSIWQVGEQYF
TRBV5-5,.,TRBJ2-2,TRBD2,TGTGCCAGCAGCCCTCCCTGGCGGGGGGCCGTCACCGGGGAGCTGTTTTTT,CASSPPWRGAVTGELFF
TRBV5-1,.,TRBJ2-7,TRBD1,TGCGCCAGCAGCGGGGGACAGGGCTACTACGAGCAGTACTTC,CASSGGQGYYEQYF
TRBV9,once,TRBJ2-2,.,TGTGCCAGCAGCGTAGCGATTCGGGGGGCTCCTAACACCGGGGAGCTGTTTTTT,CASSVAIRGAPNTGELFF
TRBV5-1,.,TRBJ2-7,TRBD1,TGCGCCAGCAGCACGGACAGGTTCTCCTACGAGCAGTACTTC,CASSTDRFSYEQYF
TRBV5-1,.,TRBJ1-1,TRBD1,TGCGCCAGCAGGCGTACAGGGGACTCCACTGAAGCTTTCTTT,CASRRTGDSTEAFF
TRBV18,.,TRBJ1-1,TRBD1,TGTGCCAGCTCACCTGACAGGGTTCTGAGTGAAGCTTTCTTT,CASSPDRVLSEAFF
TRBV6-1,.,TRBJ2-1,TRBD2,TGTGCCAGCAGCCCGACTAGCGGGGAATACAATGAGCAGTTCTTC,CASSPTSGEYNEQFF
TRBV19,few,TRBJ1-4,.,TGTGCCAGTAGTAGCCCCGCGGGGCAGAGGCATTTGGAAAAACTGTTTTTT,CASSSPAGQRHLEKLFF
TRBV18,.,TRBJ1-1,.,TGTGCCAGCTCACCATCAGCGGGGGTAAGGAACACTGAAGCTTTCTTT,CASSPSAGVRNTEAFF
TRBV6-5,.,TRBJ2-5,.,TGTGCCAGCAGTCCCGGGATGGCTACCCAAGAGACCCAGTACTTC,CASSPGMATQETQYF
TRBV13,.,TRBJ2-7,TRBD1,TGTGCCAGCCGAACCGGGACAGGTAACTCCTACGAGCAGTACTTC,CASRTGTGNSYEQYF
TRBV4-1,few,TRBJ2-1,.,TGCGCCAGCAGCCAGGAGGGTAGTATCTCCTACAATGAGCAGTTCTTC,CASSQEGSISYNEQFF
TRBV6-1,.,TRBJ2-7,TRBD2,TGTGCCAGCCTGGACTGGGGAGGGAGCCACGAGCAGTACTTC,CASLDWGGSHEQYF
TRBV11-2,.,TRBJ2-3,.,TGTGCCAGCAGCTCCCGTACAGATACGCAGTATTTT,CASSSRTDTQYF
TRBV6-6,.,TRBJ1-2,TRBD1,TGTGCCAGCAGTTACTCGGACAGGGGAGGCTATGGCTACACCTTC,CASSYSDRGGYGYTF
TRBV11-2,.,TRBJ2-7,.,TGTGCCAGCAGCCAAATTACGCGCGAGCAGTACTTC,CASSQITREQYF
TRBV19,.,TRBJ2-7,.,TGTGCCACTACATCACAGGGATTTCTCCCCTACGAGCAGTACTTC,CATTSQGFLPYEQYF
TRBV6-1,few,TRBJ2-7,.,TGTGCCAGCAGAGTACAGGACAGCAACTACGAGCAGTACTTC,CASRVQDSNYEQYF
TRBV19,.,TRBJ2-2,.,TGTGCCAGTAGTGAGGGGACTTTCTTGGCCACCGGGGAGCTGTTTTTT,CASSEGTFLATGELFF
TRBV29-1,few,TRBJ1-6,TRBD1,TGCAGCGTTACAGGGGGCTCCTATAATTCACCCCTCCACTTT,CSVTGGSYNSPLHF
TRBV2,.,TRBJ1-1,.,TGTGCCAGCAGTATAGGACAGACTGAAGCTTTCTTT,CASSIGQTEAFF
TRBV5-1,.,TRBJ2-1,.,TGCGCCAGCAGACATGGAGTAGGTGAGCAGTTCTTC,CASRHGVGEQFF
TRBV6-5,.,TRBJ2-7,TRBD2,TGTGCCAGCAGAGGTGGGCGGGGGGCCTACGAGCAGTACTTC,CASRGGRGAYEQYF
TRBV9,.,TRBJ2-7,TRBD2,TGTGCCAGCAGCGTAGCTAGCGGGGGAATCTACGAGCAGTACTTC,CASSVASGGIYEQYF
TRBV18,few,TRBJ1-1,TRBD1,TGTGCCAGCTCAGCGGACAGGGGGGCCACTGAAGCTTTCTTT,CASSADRGATEAFF
TRBV7-8,.,TRBJ1-2,TRBD1,TGTGCCAGCAGCTTTCGGCTACAGGGGGTTGATGGCTACACCTTC,CASSFRLQGVDGYTF
TRBV7-2,.,TRBJ2-7,.,TGTGCCAGCAGTGGTGGCCTCCCCTACGAGCAGTACTTC,CASSGGLPYEQYF
TRBV5-6,.,TRBJ2-6,.,TGTGCCAGCAGCTTCCAGTCTGGGGCCAACGTCCTGACTTTC,CASSFQSGANVLTF
TRBV6-1,.,TRBJ2-1,TRBD1,TGTGCCAGCATCGAATGGGGGACAGGCACGAATGAGCAGTTCTTC,CASIEWGTGTNEQFF
TRBV19,.,TRBJ2-3,.,TGTGCCAGTAGTATCGAGGGGGAACGGACAGATACGCAGTATTTT,CASSIEGERTDTQYF
TRBV6-5,.,TRBJ1-1,.,TGTGCCAGCAGTTACGACAGGATGAACACTGAAGCTTTCTTT,CASSYDRMNTEAFF